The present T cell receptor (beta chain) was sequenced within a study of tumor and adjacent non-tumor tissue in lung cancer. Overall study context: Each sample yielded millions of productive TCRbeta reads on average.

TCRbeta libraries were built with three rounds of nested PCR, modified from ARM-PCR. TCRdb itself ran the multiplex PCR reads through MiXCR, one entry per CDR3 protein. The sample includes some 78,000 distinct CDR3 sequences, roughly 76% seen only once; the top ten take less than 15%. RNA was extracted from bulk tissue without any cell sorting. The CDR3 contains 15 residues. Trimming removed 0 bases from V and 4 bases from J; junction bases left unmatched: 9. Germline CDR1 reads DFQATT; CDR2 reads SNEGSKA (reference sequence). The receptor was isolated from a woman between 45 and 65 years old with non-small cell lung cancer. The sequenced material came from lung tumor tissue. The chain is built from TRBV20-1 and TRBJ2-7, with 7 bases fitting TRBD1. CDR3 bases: TGCAGTGCTAGAGATCGAGTAGGGGGCTGGTACGAGCAGTACTTC. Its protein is CSARDRVGGWYEQYF.